The rows below give T cell receptor beta chains drawn from one sample of a study of CD8 T cells in ankylosing spondylitis. TCRdb re-called the 5' RACE reads through MiXCR, storing one row per CDR3 protein. The sample contains 500,000 to 550,000 distinct CDR3 sequences, about an eighth of which appear only once. What was sequenced was blood, either unsorted or a sorted T cell fraction (not recorded which). These receptors were collected from a male donor with ankylosing spondylitis. The CDR3 runs from the conserved cysteine through the conserved F or W. The order of the fields is V gene, J gene, D gene, clone size, CDR3 DNA, CDR3 protein. The D gene is left open where the match is weak. Size is omitted from some rows. Given values are once, few, many or a class for expanded clones.

TRBV20-1	TRBJ2-7	TRBD2	few	TGCAGTGTCTTGGGACTAGCGGAAAAATACGAGCAGTACTTC	CSVLGLAEKYEQYF
TRBV10-3	TRBJ2-1	TRBD2	few	TGTGCCATCAGCCGACTAGCGGGGGTCTACAATGAGCAGTTCTTC	CAISRLAGVYNEQFF
TRBV12-5	TRBJ1-1	TRBD1	.	TGTGCTAGTGGTCAGGGGGTCAGCACTGAAGCTTTCTTT	CASGQGVSTEAFF
TRBV3-1	TRBJ1-5	TRBD1	.	TGTGCCAGCAGCCGGACAGGGGGAGACAATCAGCCCCAGCATTTT	CASSRTGGDNQPQHF
TRBV3-1	TRBJ2-1	.	many	TGTGCCAGCAGCCAAAAATCCCAGGGGAATTACAATGAGCAGTTCTTC	CASSQKSQGNYNEQFF
TRBV27	TRBJ2-3	.	many	TGTGCCAGCAGTTTCCGGGACCCCCGCACAGATACGCAGTATTTT	CASSFRDPRTDTQYF
TRBV7-2	TRBJ2-7	.	.	TGTGCCAGCAGCTTAGTGGCCGGGACTGTATCCTACGAGCAGTACTTC	CASSLVAGTVSYEQYF
TRBV12-3/TRBV12-4	TRBJ1-5	.	few	TGTGCCAGCAACGTCAGGGGCAACAATCAGCCCCAGCATTTT	CASNVRGNNQPQHF
TRBV5-1	TRBJ1-2	.	few	TGCGCCAGCAGCTTGACGTTTGGGCAGACAACCCCTTCTAACTATGGCTACACCTTC	CASSLTFGQTTPSNYGYTF
TRBV18	TRBJ2-2	.	few	TGTGCCAGCTCACCCAGCGGGACAGACGGGGAGCTGTTTTTT	CASSPSGTDGELFF
TRBV27	TRBJ2-2	.	few	TGTGCCAGCAGTTGGCAGGGGAACACCGGGGAGCTGTTTTTT	CASSWQGNTGELFF
TRBV2	TRBJ2-4	.	few	TGTGCCAGCAGGACGTCACCGGACATTCAGTACTTC	CASRTSPDIQYF
TRBV18	TRBJ2-2	TRBD1	.	TGTGCCAGCTCATCTCGCCGGGACAGGGGGCTCCCCGGGGAGCTGTTTTTT	CASSSRRDRGLPGELFF
TRBV28	TRBJ1-4	.	many	TGTGCCAGCAGTTCGACGAGGGTGTTTTTT	CASSSTRVFF
TRBV2	TRBJ2-6	TRBD1	.	TGTGCCAGCAGCCGGACAGGGCTTTCTGGGGCCAACGTCCTGACTTTC	CASSRTGLSGANVLTF